This TCR beta chain was found in a study of metastatic and nonmetastatic thyroid tumors. In the study overall: Repertoires were compared across blood and tumor or nodule tissue from malignant and benign thyroid patients.

TCRdb called clones again from the PCR reads with MiXCR. The sample records 15,000 to 20,000 clones, about 30% being singletons. There were no patients who had received any treatment before thyroid surgery. Trimming cost V 3 bases and J 0 bases, with 24 bases left between them. The CDR3 is made up of 19 amino acids. In germline, CDR1 is DFQATT, CDR2 SNEGSKA (reference sequence). General study results and limits: Reports indicated that malignant thyroid tumors showed significantly higher TCR beta diversity than benign nodules did, in blood and tumor.

This clone is medium-sized (0.01 to 0.1%) by share. Its specificity is not known. Specimen: tumor tissue. The chain couples TRBV20-1 to TRBJ1-5; D uncertain. This clonotype was obtained from a female donor with papillary thyroid cancer or a benign thyroid nodule (not recorded which). Some clones in this sample may be carry-over from other donors' samples. The CDR3 DNA follows: TGCAGTGCTAGGGATACAGCGGACCCACCCCGTTATAGCAATCAGCCCCAGCATTTT. It encodes CSARDTADPPRYSNQPQHF.